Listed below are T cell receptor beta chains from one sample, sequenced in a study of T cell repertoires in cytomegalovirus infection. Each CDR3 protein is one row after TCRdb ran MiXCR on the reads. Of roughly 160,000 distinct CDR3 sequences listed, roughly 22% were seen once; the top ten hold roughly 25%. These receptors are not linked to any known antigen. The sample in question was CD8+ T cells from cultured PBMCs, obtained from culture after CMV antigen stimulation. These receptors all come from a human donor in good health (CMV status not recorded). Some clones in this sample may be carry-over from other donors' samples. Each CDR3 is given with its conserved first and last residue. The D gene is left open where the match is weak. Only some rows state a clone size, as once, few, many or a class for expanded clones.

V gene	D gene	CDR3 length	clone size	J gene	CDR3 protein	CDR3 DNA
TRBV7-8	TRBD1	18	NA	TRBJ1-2	CASSFHTDRGLANYGYTF	TGTGCCAGCAGCTTCCATACGGACAGGGGGCTCGCTAACTATGGCTACACCTTC
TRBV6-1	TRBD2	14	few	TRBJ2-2	CASSYSGGAGELFF	TGTGCCAGCAGTTACAGCGGGGGGGCCGGGGAGCTGTTTTTT
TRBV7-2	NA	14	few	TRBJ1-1	CASPSPVANTEAFF	TGTGCCAGCCCCTCCCCAGTCGCGAACACTGAAGCTTTCTTT
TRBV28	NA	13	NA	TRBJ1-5	CASSNLDNQPQHF	TGTGCCAGCAGCAACCTAGACAATCAGCCCCAGCATTTT
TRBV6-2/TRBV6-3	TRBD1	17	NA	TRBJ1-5	CASSNRTGGSGNQPQHF	TGTGCCAGCAGTAACAGGACAGGGGGTAGTGGCAATCAGCCCCAGCATTTT
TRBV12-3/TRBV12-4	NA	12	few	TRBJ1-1	CASRFGVTEAFF	TGTGCCAGCAGATTTGGGGTCACTGAAGCTTTCTTT
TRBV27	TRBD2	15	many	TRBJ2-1	CASSLLAGEFIEQFF	TGTGCCAGCAGTTTATTAGCGGGGGAGTTTATTGAGCAGTTCTTC
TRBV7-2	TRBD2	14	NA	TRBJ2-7	CASNGKRDAYEQYF	TGTGCCAGCAACGGTAAGCGGGATGCCTACGAGCAGTACTTC
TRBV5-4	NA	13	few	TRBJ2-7	CASSVVGYYEQYF	TGTGCCAGCAGCGTCGTCGGCTACTACGAGCAGTACTTC
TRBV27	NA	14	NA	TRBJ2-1	CASSSTGIRDEQFF	TGTGCCAGCAGCTCGACGGGGATACGGGATGAGCAGTTCTTC
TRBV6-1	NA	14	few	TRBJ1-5	CASSEGWTNQPQHF	TGTGCCAGCAGTGAAGGGTGGACAAATCAGCCCCAGCATTTT
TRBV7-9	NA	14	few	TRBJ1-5	CASSLDSFNQPQHF	TGTGCCAGCAGCCTCGACAGTTTCAATCAGCCCCAGCATTTT
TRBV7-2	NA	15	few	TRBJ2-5	CASSLGAAGQETQYF	TGTGCCAGCAGCTTAGGCGCAGCGGGCCAAGAGACCCAGTACTTC
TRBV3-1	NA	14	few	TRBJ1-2	CASSQVTTRDGYTF	TGTGCCAGCAGCCAAGTGACAACTAGAGATGGCTACACCTTC
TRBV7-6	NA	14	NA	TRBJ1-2	CASSPTRQGGRYTF	TGTGCCAGCAGCCCAACGAGGCAGGGTGGGCGCTACACCTTC
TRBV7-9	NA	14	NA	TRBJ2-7	CASSFSGLPYEQYF	TGTGCCAGCAGCTTCTCCGGGCTACCCTACGAGCAGTACTTC
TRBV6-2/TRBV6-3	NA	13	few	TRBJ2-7	CASRRDGSYEQYF	TGTGCCAGCCGCCGGGACGGCTCCTACGAGCAGTACTTC
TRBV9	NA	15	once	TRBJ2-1	CASSVLGNTYNEQFF	TGTGCCAGCAGCGTCCTGGGAAACACCTACAATGAGCAGTTCTTC
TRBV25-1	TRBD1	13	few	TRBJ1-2	CASFRQGDYGYTF	TGTGCCAGCTTCAGACAGGGAGACTATGGCTACACCTTC
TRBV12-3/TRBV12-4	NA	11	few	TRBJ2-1	CASMTGSEQFF	TGTGCCAGCATGACGGGGAGTGAGCAGTTCTTC
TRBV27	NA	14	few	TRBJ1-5	CASSGGRFNQPQHF	TGTGCCAGCAGTGGAGGACGGTTCAATCAGCCCCAGCATTTT
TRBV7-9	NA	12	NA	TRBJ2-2	CASTMNTGELFF	TGTGCCAGCACAATGAACACCGGGGAGCTGTTTTTT
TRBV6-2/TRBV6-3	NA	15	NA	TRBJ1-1	CASSYGYQGNTEAFF	TGTGCCAGCAGTTACGGCTATCAGGGGAACACTGAAGCTTTCTTT
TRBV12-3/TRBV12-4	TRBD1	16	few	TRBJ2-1	CASSPGTGVAYNEQFF	TGTGCCAGCAGTCCCGGGACAGGGGTGGCCTACAATGAGCAGTTCTTC
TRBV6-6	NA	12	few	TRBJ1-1	CASTDPNTEAFF	TGTGCCAGCACCGACCCGAACACTGAAGCTTTCTTT
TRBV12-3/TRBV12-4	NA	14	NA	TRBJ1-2	CASSPLRDWDGYTF	TGTGCCAGCAGTCCACTTCGGGACTGGGATGGCTACACCTTC
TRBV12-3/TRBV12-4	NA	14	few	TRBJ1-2	CASSLGGIGYGYTF	TGTGCCAGCAGCCTTGGAGGGATTGGCTATGGCTACACCTTC
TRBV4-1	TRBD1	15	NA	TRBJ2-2	CASSPGQPNTGELFF	TGCGCCAGCAGCCCGGGACAGCCGAACACCGGGGAGCTGTTTTTT
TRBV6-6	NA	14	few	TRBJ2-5	CASSYSRTRDREDF	TGTGCCAGCAGTTACTCTCGAACAAGAGATAGGGAGGACTTC
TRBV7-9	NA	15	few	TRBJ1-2	CASSLGRGAHDGYTF	TGTGCCAGCAGCTTAGGTCGGGGGGCGCATGATGGCTACACCTTC
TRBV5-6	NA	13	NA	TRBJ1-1	CASSSSGWTEAFF	TGTGCCAGCAGCTCATCAGGGTGGACTGAAGCTTTCTTT
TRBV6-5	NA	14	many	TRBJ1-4	CASSYYPGREKLFF	TGTGCCAGCAGTTATTATCCTGGGAGGGAAAAACTGTTTTTT
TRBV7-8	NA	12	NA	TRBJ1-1	CASSLDDREAFF	TGTGCCAGCAGCTTAGATGACAGGGAAGCTTTCTTT